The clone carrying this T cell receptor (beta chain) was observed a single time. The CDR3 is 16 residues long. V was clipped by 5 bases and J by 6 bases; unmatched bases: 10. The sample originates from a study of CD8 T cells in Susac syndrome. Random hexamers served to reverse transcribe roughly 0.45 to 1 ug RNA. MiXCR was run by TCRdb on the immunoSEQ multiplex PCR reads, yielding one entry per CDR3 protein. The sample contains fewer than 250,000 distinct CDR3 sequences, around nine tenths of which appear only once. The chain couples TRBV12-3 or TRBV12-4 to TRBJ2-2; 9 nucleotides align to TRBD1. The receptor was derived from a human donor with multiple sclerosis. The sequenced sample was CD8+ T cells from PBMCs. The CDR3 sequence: CASSPPRDREAGELFF. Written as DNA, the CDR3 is TGTGCCAGCAGTCCACCCCGGGACAGGGAGGCCGGGGAGCTGTTTTTT.